The present T cell receptor beta chain was sequenced within a study of T cell responses to AZD1222 COVID-19 vaccine. Study-wide findings and caveats: Clonal diversity was possibly underestimated, and the donors were mostly white British, with more females. Baseline seropositives among AZD1222 recipients totaled only five to seven.

Repertoires were generated with immunoSEQ multiplex PCR, while TCRdb's copy carries only in-frame clones and drops some. Of under 95,000 clones in the sample, 87% are singletons; the top ten hold roughly 11%. For this clone: Its matching antigen is unknown.

The CDR3 has 16 residues. The receptor comes from an adult who received the AZD1222 COVID-19 vaccine. This material consisted of peripheral blood, taken 28 days after the second AZD1222 dose. This chain connects TRBV21-1 to TRBJ2-7; the DNA was not compared with TRBD1, the D call given in the table. TRBV21-1 is labeled a pseudogene. As DNA, the CDR3 is TGTGCCAGCAGCTATGTCAGACAGCCTAAGCCATGCGAGCAGTACTTC. Protein: CASSYVRQPKPCEQYF.